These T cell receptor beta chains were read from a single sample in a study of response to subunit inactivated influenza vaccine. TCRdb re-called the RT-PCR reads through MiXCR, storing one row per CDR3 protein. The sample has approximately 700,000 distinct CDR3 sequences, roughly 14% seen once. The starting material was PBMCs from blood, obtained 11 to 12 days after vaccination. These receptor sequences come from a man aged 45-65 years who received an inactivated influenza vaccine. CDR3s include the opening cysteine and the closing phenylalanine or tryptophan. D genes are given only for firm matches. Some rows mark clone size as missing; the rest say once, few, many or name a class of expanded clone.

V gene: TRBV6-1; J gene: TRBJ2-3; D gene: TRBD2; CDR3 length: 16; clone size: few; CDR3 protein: CASSPISGRVADTQYF; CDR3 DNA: TGTGCCAGCAGTCCGATTAGCGGGAGGGTGGCAGATACGCAGTATTTT
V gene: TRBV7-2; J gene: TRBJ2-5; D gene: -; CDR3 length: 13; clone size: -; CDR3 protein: CASSRSGWETQYF; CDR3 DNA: TGTGCCAGCAGCCGTAGCGGCTGGGAGACCCAGTACTTC
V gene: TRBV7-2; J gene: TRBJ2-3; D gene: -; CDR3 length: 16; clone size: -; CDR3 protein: CASSLGGAGRTDTQYF; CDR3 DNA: TGTGCCAGCAGCTTAGGGGGCGCGGGGCGCACAGATACGCAGTATTTT
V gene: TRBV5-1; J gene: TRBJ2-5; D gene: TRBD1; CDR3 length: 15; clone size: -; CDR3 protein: CASSLVVGQGETQYF; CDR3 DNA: TGCGCCAGCAGCTTGGTGGTCGGACAGGGAGAGACCCAGTACTTC
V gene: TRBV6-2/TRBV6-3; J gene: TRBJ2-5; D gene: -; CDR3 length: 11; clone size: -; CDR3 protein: CASSYGGLGYF; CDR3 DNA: TGTGCCAGCAGTTACGGAGGGCTAGGGTACTTC
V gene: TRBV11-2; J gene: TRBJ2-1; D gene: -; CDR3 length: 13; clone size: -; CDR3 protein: CASSLVRAKEQFF; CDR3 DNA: TGTGCCAGCAGCTTAGTTCGAGCAAAGGAGCAGTTCTTC
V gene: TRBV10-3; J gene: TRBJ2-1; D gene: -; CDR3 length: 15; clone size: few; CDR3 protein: CAISESWQGKNEQFF; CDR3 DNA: TGTGCCATCAGTGAGTCGTGGCAGGGGAAGAATGAGCAGTTCTTC
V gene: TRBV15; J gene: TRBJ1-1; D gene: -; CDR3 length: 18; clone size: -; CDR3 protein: CATSRVPRVDSWEAEAFF; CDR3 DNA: TGTGCCACCAGCAGAGTACCTAGGGTGGACAGCTGGGAGGCTGAAGCTTTCTTT
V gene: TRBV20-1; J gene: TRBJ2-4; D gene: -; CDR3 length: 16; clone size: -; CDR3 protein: CSAGPFSRQDFNIQYF; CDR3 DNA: TGCAGTGCTGGACCGTTTTCTCGACAGGATTTTAACATTCAGTACTTC
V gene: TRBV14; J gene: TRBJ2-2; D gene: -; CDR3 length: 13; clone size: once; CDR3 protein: CASSQSVPGELFF; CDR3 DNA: TGTGCCAGCAGCCAAAGTGTTCCCGGGGAGCTGTTTTTT
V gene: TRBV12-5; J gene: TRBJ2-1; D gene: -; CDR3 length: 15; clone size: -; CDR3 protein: CASGQDFLTYNEQFF; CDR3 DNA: TGTGCTAGTGGCCAGGACTTTTTAACCTACAATGAGCAGTTCTTC
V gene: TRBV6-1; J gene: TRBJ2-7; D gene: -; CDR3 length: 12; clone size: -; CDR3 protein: CASSETGQEQYF; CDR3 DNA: TGTGCCAGCAGTGAGACCGGCCAGGAGCAGTACTTC
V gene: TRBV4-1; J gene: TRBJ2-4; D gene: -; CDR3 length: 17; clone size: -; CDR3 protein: CASSQPAMRAPKNIQYF; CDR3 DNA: TGCGCCAGCAGCCAACCCGCGATGAGGGCTCCCAAAAACATTCAGTACTTC
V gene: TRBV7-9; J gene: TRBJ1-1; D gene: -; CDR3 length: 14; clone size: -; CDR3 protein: CASSLNSMNTEAFF; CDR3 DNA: TGTGCCAGCAGCTTAAACTCAATGAACACTGAAGCTTTCTTT
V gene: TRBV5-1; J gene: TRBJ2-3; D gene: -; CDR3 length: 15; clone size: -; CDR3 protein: CASRREGENLNTQYF; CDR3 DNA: TGCGCCAGCAGAAGAGAGGGGGAAAACCTAAATACGCAGTATTTT
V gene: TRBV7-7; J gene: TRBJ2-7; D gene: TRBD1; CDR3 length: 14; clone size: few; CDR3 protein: CANTGGLIPYEQYF; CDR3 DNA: TGTGCTAATACAGGGGGCCTAATCCCCTACGAGCAGTACTTC
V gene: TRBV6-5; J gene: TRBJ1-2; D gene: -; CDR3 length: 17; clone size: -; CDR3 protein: CASSYSISRGAHYGYTF; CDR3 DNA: TGTGCCAGCAGTTACTCCATATCAAGGGGCGCCCACTATGGCTACACCTTC
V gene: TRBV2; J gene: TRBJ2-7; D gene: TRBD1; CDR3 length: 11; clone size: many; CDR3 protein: CASSQDREQYF; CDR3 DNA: TGTGCCAGCAGTCAGGACAGGGAGCAGTACTTC